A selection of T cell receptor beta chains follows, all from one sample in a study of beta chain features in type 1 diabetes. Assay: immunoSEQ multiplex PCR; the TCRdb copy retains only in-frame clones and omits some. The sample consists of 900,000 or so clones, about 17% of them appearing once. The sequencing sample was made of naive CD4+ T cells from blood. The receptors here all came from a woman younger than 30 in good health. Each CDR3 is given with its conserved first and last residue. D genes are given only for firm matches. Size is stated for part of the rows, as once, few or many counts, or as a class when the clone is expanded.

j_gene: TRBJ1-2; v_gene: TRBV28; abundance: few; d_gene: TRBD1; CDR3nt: TGTGCCAGCAGCCCAACAGGGGGAGTGTGGGGCTACACCTTC; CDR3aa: CASSPTGGVWGYTF
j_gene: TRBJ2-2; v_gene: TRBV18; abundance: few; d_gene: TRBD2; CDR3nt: TGTGCCAGCTCACCCGGACTAGCGGGACTGAACACCGGGGAGCTGTTTTTT; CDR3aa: CASSPGLAGLNTGELFF
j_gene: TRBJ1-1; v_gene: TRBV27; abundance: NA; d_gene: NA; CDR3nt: TGTGCCAGCAGTTTAATTCCAGGGGCAGTCGCTGAAGCTTTCTTT; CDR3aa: CASSLIPGAVAEAFF
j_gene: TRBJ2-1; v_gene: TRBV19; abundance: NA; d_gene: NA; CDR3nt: TGTGCCAGTAGTATGAGGGGCCATGAGCAGTTCTTC; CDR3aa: CASSMRGHEQFF
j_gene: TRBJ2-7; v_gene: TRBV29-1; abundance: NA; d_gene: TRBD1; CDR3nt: TGCAGCGTAAGGACAGGGCCCACCTACGAGCAGTACTTC; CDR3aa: CSVRTGPTYEQYF
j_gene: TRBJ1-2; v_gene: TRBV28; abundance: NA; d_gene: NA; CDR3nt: TGTGCCAGCACCCAGGGGAGAAACTATGGCTACACCTTC; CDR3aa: CASTQGRNYGYTF
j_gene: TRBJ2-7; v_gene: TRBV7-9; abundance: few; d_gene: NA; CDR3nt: NA; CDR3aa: CASSLAAVAGGATEYF
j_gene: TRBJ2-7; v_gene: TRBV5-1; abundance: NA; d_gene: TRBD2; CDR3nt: TGCGCCAGCAGCCGACTAGCGGCCTCCTACGAGCAGTACTTC; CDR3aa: CASSRLAASYEQYF
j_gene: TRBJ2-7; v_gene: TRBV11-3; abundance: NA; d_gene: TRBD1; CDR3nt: TGTGCCAGCAGCTCCGGGACAGGGGAGGCGAGGGAGCAGTACTTC; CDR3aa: CASSSGTGEAREQYF
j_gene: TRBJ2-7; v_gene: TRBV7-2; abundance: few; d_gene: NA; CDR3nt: TGTGCCAGCAGCGCCCCCGGGGGTCGGGAGCAGTACTTC; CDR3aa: CASSAPGGREQYF